This T cell receptor beta chain is from a study of naive and memory T cell subsets. Germline CDR1 is SNHLY and CDR2 is FYNNEI. The J segment lost 11 bases and the V segment lost 3 bases, leaving 6 bases of the junction unmatched. The CDR3 loop spans 14 amino acids. Four PCR rounds used nested alpha and beta constant region primers plus the SP2 primer. For blood and skin samples, reverse transcription used TCR alpha and beta constant primers. TCRdb itself ran the 5' RACE reads through MiXCR, one entry per CDR3 protein. The table shows 55,000 to 65,000 distinct CDR3 sequences, with 6% to 8.5% occurring only once. An oligonucleotide containing a UMI was ligated to the 3' end of TCR cDNA. RNA was extracted from more than 2 ml of whole blood of healthy adults.

V usage is TRBV2 and J usage is TRBJ1-4; 10 bases align to TRBD1. This receptor was obtained from a female donor in good health. The CDR3 here is CASSEDRGNGKLFF. Written as DNA, the CDR3 is TGTGCCAGCAGTGAGGACAGGGGGAATGGGAAACTGTTTTTT.